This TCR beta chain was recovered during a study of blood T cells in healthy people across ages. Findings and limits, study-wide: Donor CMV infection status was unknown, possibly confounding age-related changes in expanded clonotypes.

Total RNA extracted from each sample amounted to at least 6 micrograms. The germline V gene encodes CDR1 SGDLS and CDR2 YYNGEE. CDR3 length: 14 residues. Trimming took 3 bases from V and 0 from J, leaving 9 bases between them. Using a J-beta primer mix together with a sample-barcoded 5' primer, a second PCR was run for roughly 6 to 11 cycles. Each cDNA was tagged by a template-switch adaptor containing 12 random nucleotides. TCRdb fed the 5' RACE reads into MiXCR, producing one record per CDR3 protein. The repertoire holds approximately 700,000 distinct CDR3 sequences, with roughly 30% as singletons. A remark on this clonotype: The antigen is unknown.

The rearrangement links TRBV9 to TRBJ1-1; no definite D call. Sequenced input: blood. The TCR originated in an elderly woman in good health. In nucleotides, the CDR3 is TGTGCCAGCAGCGAGACCGACTTGAACACTGAAGCTTTCTTT. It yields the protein CASSETDLNTEAFF.